The entry that follows covers one T cell receptor (beta chain) sequence. These data are taken from a study of shared clonotypes between healthy human individuals. Study information: CD8 memory received one plate per donor, CD8 naive two, CD4 memory three and CD4 naive three.

Positively selected for CCR7, the CD45RO-negative cells used as naive CD8 cells excluded terminally differentiated effector memory CD45RA+ cells. All the donors were Caucasian adults who lived in Nashville, Tennessee. Each subset's genomic DNA was split evenly across several immunoSEQ plates. The authors' processing: Because ImmunoSEQ provided only junction sequences with no quality scores, the filtering differed. Clones were sequenced by immunoSEQ multiplex PCR, and TCRdb holds only the in-frame ones, with some missing. That table supplies the V and J calls and clone size; D and trimming were determined from the DNA. This sample has some 2.1 million clones, with approximately 92% found just once. The CDR3 spans 17 residues. V shed 1 base and J shed 0 bases, with 10 bases lying between them. The germline V gene has CDR1 SGHVS and CDR2 FNYEAQ.

The chain links TRBV7-6 to TRBJ2-6; D is possibly TRBD2 (5 bases). The sequencing input was naive CD8+ T cells from PBMCs. The sequence was obtained from a man in his late teens or twenties in good health. Some clones in this sample may be carry-over from other donors' samples. CDR3 protein: CASSLVPGSSGANVLTF. In nucleotides, the CDR3 is TGTGCCAGCAGCTTAGTCCCGGGATCCTCTGGGGCCAACGTCCTGACTTTC.